This paragraph reports one T cell receptor (beta chain). This clone was seen a single time. The target of this receptor is not known. Per-base quality was not reported, and no clone a single base away is much larger than it. The data derive from a study of T cells in localized non-small cell lung cancer (dated by TCRdb to 2020 to 2021). Broadly, across the study: The study analyzed T cell repertoires of 200 to 300 early-stage NSCLC patients, comparing tumors and uninvolved tumor-adjacent lungs. The mean age of the NSCLC patients was roughly 70 years, with approximately 130 men and 110 or so women. The cohort consisted of roughly 240 treatment-naive NSCLC patients whose localized lung tumors had been resected. What the authors observed across the whole study: Of the top 100 tumor clones, a median of roughly 57 were detected in paired uninvolved adjacent lung; some 28 were also among that lung's top 100. Because multi-region sequencing of the tumors was not done, intratumor heterogeneity could not be ruled out. Because the study design was exploratory, TCR variables were selected using unadjusted p-values without false-discovery rate correction. Higher blood T cell density associated with longer overall survival, while higher adjacent-lung clonality associated with shorter survival. Uninvolved tumor-adjacent lung showed the highest T cell clonality, higher than tumor, which suggests more focused antigenic responses in the adjacent lung.

At diagnosis, tumor, uninvolved tumor-adjacent lung and peripheral blood were collected and then preserved as a mix of FFPE and fresh-frozen material. For TCR repertoire profiling, blood samples were analyzed as peripheral blood mononuclear cells. The junction shows trimming of 5 bases on V and 6 bases on J, and the gene matches do not reach 8 bases of it. CDR1 SGHDN and CDR2 FVKESK are derived from the germline V gene. The CDR3 holds 15 amino acids from the cysteine to the phenylalanine. Left in the record is the CDR3 DNA by itself, 45 bases read in frame from the first base. The immunoSEQ Assay was used to sequence TCR beta CDR3 regions from DNA. The authors' pipeline ran thus. T cell density was computed as TCR beta template counts normalized to usable DNA estimated by amplifying housekeeping genes. Using the preseqR package, richness was estimated by extrapolating to 120,000 templates for tissue samples and 400,000 templates for PBMC samples. Clonality was calculated as one minus Pielou's evenness. Tissue-enriched TCRs were identified through differential abundance testing performed on productive amino-acid clonotypes, with a minimum total count of 5 and an alpha of 0.1. Repertoire overlap between compartments was quantified with the Jaccard Index and Morisita Overlap Index. GLIPH grouped TCR beta CDR3s together with public tetramer-defined viral CDR3s, and a viral motif had to include at least three viral sequences and also show V-gene enrichment. TCRdb carries this immuneACCESS record with in-frame sequences only. Its versions omit some clonotypes, under half of them owing to an unresolved V gene in the studies checked, with the rest unexplained. D and trimming were read from the DNA, whereas the V and J calls and clone size are those reported in that table. The sample table lists approximately 30,000 clones, 87% of them with a count of one. The leading ten clones occupy around 17% of the sample.

This sequence was found in a man aged 35-69 years with stage III lung adenocarcinoma. The rearrangement combines TRBV14 with TRBJ2-1; TRBD2 agrees with 9 junctional bases. The specimen comprised peripheral blood mononuclear cells, sampled before any cancer treatment. The DNA sequence is given as TGTGCCAGCAGCTCAAGGCGGGGGGGCCTCAATGAGCAGTTCTTC. Translation gives CASSSRRGGLNEQFF.